This entry is about one TCR beta chain. Original processing notes: Amplification of reference gene primers was used by the study to estimate nucleated cell counts. Using immunoSEQ multiplex PCR, the repertoire was profiled, and TCRdb retains in-frame clones only, with some absent. The V and J calls and clone size were taken over from that table, and D and trimming were inferred from the DNA. The sample records more than 250,000 clones, about 87% being singletons. Enrollees, about 18 to 90 years old, lived in approximately 25 US areas. Two negative PCRs, clearance, or symptom resolution had been documented for recovered Cohort 3 donors. The record originates from a study of blood T cell repertoires in COVID-19. The overall study: PBMCs, B-cell-depleted T cells, or T cells provided the cDNA or gDNA that made up the material.

The CDR3 contains 12 residues. The clonotype originates from a woman aged 25 to 39 who had recovered from COVID-19. This chain links TRBV21-1 with TRBJ2-1; the table's D call, TRBD2, was not checked against the DNA. TRBV21-1 is a pseudogene segment. The sequenced sample was PBMCs or T cells enriched from blood (not recorded which). Here the CDR3 DNA reads TGTGCCAGCAGCAAAACTTACAATGAGCAGTTCTTC. It specifies CASSKTYNEQFF.